Sequencing of this TCR beta chain was carried out in a study of blood T cell repertoires in COVID-19. The CDR3 extends over 18 amino acids. Germline V gene data show CDR1 as SGHRS and CDR2 as YFSETQ. V shed 3 bases, J shed 1 base, and the junction held 11 bases outside the gene matches. TCRdb's copy holds only in-frame clones and misses some; the assay was immunoSEQ multiplex PCR. The table includes around 370,000 clones, 88% detected once. The chain has TRBV5-1 and TRBJ2-1; 9 bases align to TRBD1. The receptor comes from a woman aged 18-29 years who had recovered from COVID-19. Input material: PBMCs or T cells enriched from blood (not recorded which). The CDR3 region is CASSSGTGKSGSYNEQFF. CDR3 nucleotides: TGCGCCAGCAGCTCCGGGACAGGGAAAAGCGGGTCCTACAATGAGCAGTTCTTC.